Shown below are 7 T cell receptor beta chains from a single sample sequenced in a study of blood T cell repertoires in COVID-19 (TCRdb year 2020). Library preparation was by the immunoSEQ multiplex PCR assay. The source is immuneACCESS, and TCRdb retained only in-frame sequences with V and J called. Part of the clones is not carried over; for the studies checked, unresolved V genes explain less than half of this, and the remainder is unexplained. For this sample the table gives about 180,000 clones, of which approximately 85% were detected only once. The ten largest clonotypes hold 3% to 4% of the sample. The specimen sequenced was peripheral blood. The receptors derive from a man aged 55 to 69 with acute or convalescent COVID-19.

V gene TRBV27 combines with J gene TRBJ2-3, with TRBD2 as a possible D gene (6 bases). The length of the CDR3 is 14 residues. Trimming removed 4 bases at V and 2 bases at J, with 10 bases between. Germline values: CDR1 MNHEY, CDR2 SMNVEV (reference sequence). CDR3 amino acids: CASSWGGNTDTQYF. The CDR3 DNA reads as TGTGCCAGCAGTTGGGGCGGGAACACAGATACGCAGTATTTT.

V is TRBV28 and J is TRBJ2-2; 7 bases fit TRBD2. The germline V gene has CDR1 MDHEN and CDR2 SYDVKM. The J segment lost 3 bases and the V segment lost 6 bases, leaving 4 bases of the junction unmatched. CDR3 length equals 14 residues. In nucleotides, the CDR3 is TGTGCCAGCAGACGGGACTACGACACCGGGGAGCTGTTTTTT. It translates to CASRRDYDTGELFF. Supplemented by reference TRBV28 and TRBJ2-2, the full variable domain reads DVKVTQSSRYLVKRTGEKVFLECVQDMDHENMFWYRQDPGLGLRLIYFSYDVKMKEKGDIPEGYSVSREKKERFSLILESASTNQTSMYLCASRRDYDTGELFFGEGSRLTVL.

The genes are TRBV6-6 and TRBJ1-2; D is possibly TRBD1 (5 bases). The V end lost 2 bases, the J end lost 2 bases, and 12 bases lay between the germline ends. Germline V gene sequence: CDR1 MNHNY, CDR2 SVGAGI (reference sequence). This CDR3 comprises 15 residues. The CDR3 bases are TGTGCCAGCAGTTACCGGGGGGGATCCAACTATGGCTACACCTTC. Translated, it gives CASSYRGGSNYGYTF.

This sequence joins TRBV27 and TRBJ2-2, with a tentative D call TRBD2 (6 bases). This CDR3 has 15 amino acids. The ends were cut back, 1 base at V and 4 bases at J, with 10 bases in the middle. The germline V gene has CDR1 MNHEY and CDR2 SMNVEV (reference sequence). The CDR3 nucleotides read TGTGCCAGCAGTTTATTTTCCGGGGGCACCGGGGAGCTGTTTTTT. Amino acids: CASSLFSGGTGELFF.

This clone was recorded once. The DNA for the CDR3 is TGTGCCAGCAGTGTATCGGGCTACGAGCAGTACTTC. Its protein is CASSVSGYEQYF. The chain carries TRBV2 and TRBJ2-7; D remains unclear. The CDR3 sequence is 12 residues long. The V and J ends lost 4 bases and 3 bases respectively, with 7 bases between them. The germline CDR1 and CDR2 sequences are SNHLY and FYNNEI.

The chain joins TRBV10-3 to TRBJ2-7, with 13 bases identical to TRBD2. The CDR3 has 15 amino acids. CDR1 is ENHRY and CDR2 is SYGVKD in the germline V gene. With 4 bases clipped from V and 4 bases from J, the junction kept 4 bases outside the gene matches. DNA of the CDR3: TGTGCCATCAGTGGAGGGACTAGCGGGGTGTACGAGCAGTACTTC. It codes for CAISGGTSGVYEQYF.

The rearrangement uses TRBV29-1 and TRBJ2-5; 8 positions match TRBD2. The CDR3 is 13 amino acids. The V gene end was trimmed by 6 bases and the J gene end by 6 bases; junction bases not matched to a gene: 9. Germline-derived CDR1 and CDR2 are SQVTM and ANQGSEA. DNA of the CDR3: TGCAGCGTGGGGGAACTAGCGGTGAAGACCCAGTACTTC. Translation gives CSVGELAVKTQYF.